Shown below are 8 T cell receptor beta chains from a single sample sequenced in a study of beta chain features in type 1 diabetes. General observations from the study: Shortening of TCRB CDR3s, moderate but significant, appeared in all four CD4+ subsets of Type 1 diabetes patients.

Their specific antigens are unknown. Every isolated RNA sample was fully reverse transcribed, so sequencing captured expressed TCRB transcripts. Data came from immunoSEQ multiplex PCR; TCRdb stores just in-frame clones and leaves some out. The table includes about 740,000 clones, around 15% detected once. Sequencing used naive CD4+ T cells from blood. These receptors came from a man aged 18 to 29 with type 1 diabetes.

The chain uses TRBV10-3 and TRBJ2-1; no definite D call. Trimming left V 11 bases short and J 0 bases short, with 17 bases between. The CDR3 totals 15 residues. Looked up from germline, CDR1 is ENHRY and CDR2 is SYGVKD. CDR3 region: CASCRPGDSYNEQFF. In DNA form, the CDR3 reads TGTGCCTCGTGCAGACCGGGCGACTCCTACAATGAGCAGTTCTTC.

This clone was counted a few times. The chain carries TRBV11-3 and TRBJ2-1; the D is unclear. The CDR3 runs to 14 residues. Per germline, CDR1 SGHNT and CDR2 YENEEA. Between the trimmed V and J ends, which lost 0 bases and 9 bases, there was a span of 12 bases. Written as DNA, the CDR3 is TGTGCCAGCAGCTTAGACGGGTGGACCGTTGAGCAGTTCTTC. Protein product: CASSLDGWTVEQFF.

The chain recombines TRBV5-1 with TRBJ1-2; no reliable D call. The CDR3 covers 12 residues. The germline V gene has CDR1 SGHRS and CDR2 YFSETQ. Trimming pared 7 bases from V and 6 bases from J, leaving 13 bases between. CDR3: CASSGEANGYTF. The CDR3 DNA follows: TGCGCCAGCTCCGGAGAGGCGAATGGCTACACCTTC.

DNA of the CDR3: TGTGCCAGCAGCTTTAGAAATGGGGACTCACCCCTCCACTTT. Residues: CASSFRNGDSPLHF. V gene TRBV6-5 combines with J gene TRBJ1-6, with D maybe TRBD1 (5 bases). The CDR3 loop spans 14 amino acids. The V gene lost 6 bases and the J gene lost 10 bases, with 16 bases spanning the gap. CDR1 and CDR2 from the germline V gene are MNHEY and SVGAGI.

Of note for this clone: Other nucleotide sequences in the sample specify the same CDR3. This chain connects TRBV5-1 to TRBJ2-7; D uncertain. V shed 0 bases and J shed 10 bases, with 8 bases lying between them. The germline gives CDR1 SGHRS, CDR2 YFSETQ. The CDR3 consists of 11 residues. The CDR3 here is CASSLEGKQYF. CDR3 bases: TGCGCCAGCAGCTTGGAGGGCAAACAGTACTTC.

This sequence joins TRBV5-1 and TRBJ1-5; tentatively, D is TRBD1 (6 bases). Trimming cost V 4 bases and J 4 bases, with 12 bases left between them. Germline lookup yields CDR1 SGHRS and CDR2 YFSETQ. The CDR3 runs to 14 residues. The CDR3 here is CASSTGGQNQPQHF. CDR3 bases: TGCGCCAGCAGCACCGGGGGACAAAATCAGCCCCAGCATTTT.

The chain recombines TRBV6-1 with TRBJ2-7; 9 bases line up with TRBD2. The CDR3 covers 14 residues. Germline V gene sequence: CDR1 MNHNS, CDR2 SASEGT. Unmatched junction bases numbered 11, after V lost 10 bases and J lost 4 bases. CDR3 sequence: CAITSLAGVYEQYF. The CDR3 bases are TGTGCCATAACTTCACTAGCGGGTGTTTACGAGCAGTACTTC.

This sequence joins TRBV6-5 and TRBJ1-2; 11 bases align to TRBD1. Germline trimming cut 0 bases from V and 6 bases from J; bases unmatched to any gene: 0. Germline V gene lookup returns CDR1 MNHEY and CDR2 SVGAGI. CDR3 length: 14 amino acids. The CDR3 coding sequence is TGTGCCAGCAGTTACTCGGGACAGGGGGATGGCTACACCTTC. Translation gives CASSYSGQGDGYTF.